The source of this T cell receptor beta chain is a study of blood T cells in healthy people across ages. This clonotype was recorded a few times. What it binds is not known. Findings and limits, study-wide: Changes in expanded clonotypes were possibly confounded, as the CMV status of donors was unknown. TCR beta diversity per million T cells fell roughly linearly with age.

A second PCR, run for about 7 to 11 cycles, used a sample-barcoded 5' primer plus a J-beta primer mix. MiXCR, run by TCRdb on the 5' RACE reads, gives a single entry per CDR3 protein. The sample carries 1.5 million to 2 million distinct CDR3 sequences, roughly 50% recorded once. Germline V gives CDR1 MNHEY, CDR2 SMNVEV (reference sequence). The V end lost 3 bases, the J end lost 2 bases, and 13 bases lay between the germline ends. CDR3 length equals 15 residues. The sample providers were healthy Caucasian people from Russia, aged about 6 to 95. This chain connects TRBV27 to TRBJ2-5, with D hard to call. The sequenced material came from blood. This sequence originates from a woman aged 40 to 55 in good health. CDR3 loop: CASSFLPRRQETQYF. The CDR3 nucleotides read TGTGCCAGCAGTTTCTTGCCGCGGCGGCAAGAGACCCAGTACTTC.